The T cell receptor beta chain under discussion was sequenced for a study of CD8 T cells in ankylosing spondylitis. Quantitative 5'-RACE with molecular barcodes was used to make the TCR beta libraries. TCRdb independently ran MiXCR on the 5' RACE reads; one entry per CDR3 protein. The data contain around 100,000 distinct CDR3 sequences, approximately 25% of them singletons. This clonotype was observed a handful of times. Antigen unknown. Trimming stripped 7 bases from V and 1 base from J, with 10 bases between. The length of the CDR3 is 13 residues. Germline CDR1 MNHEY, CDR2 SVGEGT. Study-wide results and limits: Within matched ankylosing spondylitis synovial fluid, disease-linked clones were reportedly significantly enriched.

V and J are TRBV6-2 or TRBV6-3 and TRBJ1-1; D remains ambiguous. This TCR derives from a male donor with ankylosing spondylitis. The sequenced sample consisted of synovial fluid, either unsorted or a sorted T cell fraction (not recorded which). CDR3 bases: TGTGCCAGCACCCGACTCACGAACACTGAAGCTTTCTTT. Translating gives CASTRLTNTEAFF.